The present TCR beta chain was sequenced within a study of tumor-infiltrating lymphocytes in primary liver carcinoma. Broader study findings: Tumors had a top-250-clone fraction that was significantly higher than blood (p = 0.039). Between tumor regions, pairs overlapped more than tumor-adjacent and tumor-blood pairs did.

The germline CDR1 and CDR2 sequences are SGHAT and FQNNGV. The CDR3 totals 14 residues. V lost 8 bases to trimming and J lost 0 bases, with 13 bases between them. As for this clonotype: The antigen is undetermined. Because it lacks the conserved phenylalanine or tryptophan at the end, this CDR3 is likely a read error.

TCR beta cDNA was reverse-transcribed from approximately 0.45 ug of total RNA. The reaction used a constant-region primer and ProtoScript II reverse transcriptase. For TCR beta, libraries were produced by three nested multiplex PCR rounds using slightly modified ARM-PCR. In the first two PCR rounds, TRBV1-TRBV30 forward primers were paired with a C-beta reverse primer, and each round lasted roughly 10 cycles. TCRdb re-called the multiplex PCR reads with MiXCR, one entry per CDR3 protein. Of about 120,000 distinct CDR3 sequences in the sample, about two thirds were seen once. DNA and RNA were both co-extracted from approximately 20-30 mg of bulk tissue that had not been sorted. Those sampled were patients whose primary liver carcinoma was treated by surgical resection.

Sample: tumor-adjacent normal liver tissue. The TCR was taken from a woman aged 60-75 years with primary liver carcinoma and hepatitis B virus infection. The gene calls are TRBV11-2 and TRBJ1-2, with D hard to call. The CDR3, as DNA: TGTGCCAGCTCCTTAGAGCCTACTAACTATGGCTACACCATC. This encodes CASSLEPTNYGYTI.